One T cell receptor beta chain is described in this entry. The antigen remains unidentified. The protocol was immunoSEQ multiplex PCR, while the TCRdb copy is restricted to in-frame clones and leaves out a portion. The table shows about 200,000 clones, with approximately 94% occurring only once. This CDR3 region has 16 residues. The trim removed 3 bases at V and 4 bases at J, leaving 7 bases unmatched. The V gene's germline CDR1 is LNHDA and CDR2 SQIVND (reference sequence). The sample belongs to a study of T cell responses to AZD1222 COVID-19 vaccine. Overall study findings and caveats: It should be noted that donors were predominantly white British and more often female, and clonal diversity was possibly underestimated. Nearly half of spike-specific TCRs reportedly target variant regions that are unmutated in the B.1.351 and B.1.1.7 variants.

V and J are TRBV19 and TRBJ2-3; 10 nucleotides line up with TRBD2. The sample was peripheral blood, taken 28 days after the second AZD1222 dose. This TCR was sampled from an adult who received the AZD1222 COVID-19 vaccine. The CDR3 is CASSMSKRGGSDTQYF. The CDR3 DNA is TGTGCCAGTAGTATGAGTAAGCGGGGGGGCTCAGATACGCAGTATTTT.